In this sample, the clone carrying this T cell receptor beta chain turned up many times. What it binds is not known. Amplification of TCR beta CDR3 regions used RNA as the template. The HTBI set primed first-round TCR CDR3 RT-PCR. TCRdb reprocessed the multiplex PCR reads via MiXCR and lists one record per CDR3 protein. The repertoire holds 450,000 to 700,000 distinct CDR3 sequences, with roughly 46% as singletons. This entry comes from a study of T cells in Graves' hyperthyroidism and ophthalmopathy. Study-wide findings and caveats: Among clonotypes expanded in thyroid above 0.001, most were also found in blood. It was a median about 7.1 months before onset that the model predicted ophthalmopathy. By a 13 V-J model, ophthalmopathy was set apart from stable hyperthyroidism.

The CDR3 spans 14 residues. Germline V lookup: CDR1 DFQATT, CDR2 SNEGSKA (reference sequence). V lost 5 bases, J lost 3 bases, and 6 bases stayed unmatched. The V call is TRBV20-1, the J call TRBJ1-5; 8 bases agree with TRBD1. Sequencing used peripheral blood or thyroid tissue (not recorded which). This TCR was sampled from an adult woman with Graves' disease, either hyperthyroidism or ophthalmopathy (not recorded which). The CDR3 DNA is TGCAGTGCTGCCCGGGACAGGATCAATCAGCCCCAGCATTTT. This codes for CSAARDRINQPQHF.